The 2 T cell receptor beta chains listed next were all sequenced from one sample in a study of CD8 T cells in ankylosing spondylitis. For these receptors, no antigen is known. In TCRdb, the 5' RACE reads were re-called with MiXCR into one record per CDR3 protein. This table holds about 340,000 distinct CDR3 sequences, under 8.5% found once. Findings of the study overall: Typical of ankylosing spondylitis blood, it appeared, was a TCR beta motif of eight highly homologous variants.

Sequenced input: blood, either unsorted or a sorted T cell fraction (not recorded which). These receptors came from a male donor with ankylosing spondylitis.

This clonotype was counted at least ten times. This rearrangement joins TRBV5-1 to TRBJ2-7, with TRBD2 as a possible D gene (6 bases). The germline V gene has CDR1 SGHRS and CDR2 YFSETQ. V shed 3 bases and J shed 2 bases, with 15 bases lying between them. The CDR3 is made up of 15 amino acids. CDR3 region: CASSSEGTRPYEQYF. The CDR3, as DNA: TGCGCCAGCAGCTCCGAGGGGACTCGACCCTACGAGCAGTACTTC.

This clonotype showed up just a few times. The rearrangement uses TRBV4-1 and TRBJ1-2; tentative D call: TRBD1 (5 bases). CDR1 is MGHRA, CDR2 YSYEKL, per germline. Trimming shortened V by 1 base and J by 2 bases, and 8 bases separated the two germline ends. The CDR3 has 14 amino acids. CDR3 nucleotide sequence: TGCGCCAGCAGCCAAGTTCGGGGGAACTATGGCTACACCTTC. Translation gives CASSQVRGNYGYTF.